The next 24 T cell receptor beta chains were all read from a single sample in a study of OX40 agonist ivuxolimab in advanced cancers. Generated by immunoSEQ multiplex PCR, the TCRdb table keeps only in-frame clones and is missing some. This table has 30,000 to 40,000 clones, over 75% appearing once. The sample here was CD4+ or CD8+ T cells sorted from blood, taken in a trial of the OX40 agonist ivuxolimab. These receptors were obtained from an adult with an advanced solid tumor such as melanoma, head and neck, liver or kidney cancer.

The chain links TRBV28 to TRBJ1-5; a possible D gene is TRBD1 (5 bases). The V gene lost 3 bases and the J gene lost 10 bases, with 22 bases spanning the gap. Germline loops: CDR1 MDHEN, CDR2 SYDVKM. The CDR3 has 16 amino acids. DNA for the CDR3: TGTGCCAGCAGTTTCCCCGCGGGACGGAGGAAGGTCCCCCAGCATTTT. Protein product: CASSFPAGRRKVPQHF.

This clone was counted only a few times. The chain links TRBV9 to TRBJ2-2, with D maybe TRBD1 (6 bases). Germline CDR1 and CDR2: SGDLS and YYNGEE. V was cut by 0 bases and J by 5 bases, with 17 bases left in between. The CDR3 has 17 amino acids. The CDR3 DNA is TGTGCCAGCAGCGTAGGGGTCCAGGGGCTGGGAACCGGGGAGCTGTTTTTT. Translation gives CASSVGVQGLGTGELFF.

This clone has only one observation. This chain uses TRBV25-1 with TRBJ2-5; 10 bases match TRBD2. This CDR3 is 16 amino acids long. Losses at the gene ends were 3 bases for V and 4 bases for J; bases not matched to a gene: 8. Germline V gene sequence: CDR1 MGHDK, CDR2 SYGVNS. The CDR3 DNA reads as TGTGCCAGCAGTGAGCCACTAGCGGGGACGGTAGAGACCCAGTACTTC. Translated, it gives CASSEPLAGTVETQYF.

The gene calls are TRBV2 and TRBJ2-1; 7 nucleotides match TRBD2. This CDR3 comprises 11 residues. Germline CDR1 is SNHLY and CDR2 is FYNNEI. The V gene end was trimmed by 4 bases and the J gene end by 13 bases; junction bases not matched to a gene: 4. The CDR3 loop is CASSVGRTQFF. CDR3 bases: TGTGCCAGCAGTGTCGGGAGGACCCAGTTCTTC.

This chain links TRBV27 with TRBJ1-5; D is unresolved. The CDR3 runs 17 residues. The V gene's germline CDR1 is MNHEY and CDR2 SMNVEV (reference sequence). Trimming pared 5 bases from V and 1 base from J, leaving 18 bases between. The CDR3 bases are TGTGCCAGCAGTCCCCATGTCGAACGGGCCAGCAATCAGCCCCAGCATTTT. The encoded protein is CASSPHVERASNQPQHF.

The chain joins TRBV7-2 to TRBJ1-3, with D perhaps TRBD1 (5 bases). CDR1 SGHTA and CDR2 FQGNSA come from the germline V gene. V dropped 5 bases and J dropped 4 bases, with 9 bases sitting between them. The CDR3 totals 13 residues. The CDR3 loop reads CASSRGVGNTIYF. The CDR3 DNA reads TGTGCCAGCAGCAGAGGGGTCGGAAACACCATATATTTT.

CDR3 sequence: CASSPPQGANYEQYF. CDR3 bases: TGTGCCAGCAGTCCGCCACAGGGGGCAAACTACGAGCAGTACTTC. The chain combines TRBV28 with TRBJ2-7, with 9 bases aligning to TRBD1. The trim removed 5 bases at V and 3 bases at J, leaving 8 bases unmatched. This CDR3 contains 15 residues. The germline gives CDR1 MDHEN, CDR2 SYDVKM.

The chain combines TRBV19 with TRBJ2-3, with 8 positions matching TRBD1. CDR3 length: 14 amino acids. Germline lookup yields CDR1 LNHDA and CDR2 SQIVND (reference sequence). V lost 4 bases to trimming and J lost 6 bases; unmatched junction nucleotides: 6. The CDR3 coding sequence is TGTGCCAGTAGTACAGGGGGCGGCGCGGATACGCAGTATTTT. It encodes CASSTGGGADTQYF. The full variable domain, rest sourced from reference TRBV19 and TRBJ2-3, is DGGITQSPKYLFRKEGQNVTLSCEQNLNHDAMYWYRQDPGQGLRLIYYSQIVNDFQKGDIAEGYSVSREKKESFPLTVTSAQKNPTAFYLCASSTGGGADTQYFGPGTRLTVL.

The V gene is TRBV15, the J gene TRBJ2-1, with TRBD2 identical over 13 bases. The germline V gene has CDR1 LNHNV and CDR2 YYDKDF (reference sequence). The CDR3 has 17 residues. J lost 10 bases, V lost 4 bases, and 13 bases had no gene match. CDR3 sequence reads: CATSNTPGLAGKDEQFF. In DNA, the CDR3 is TGTGCCACCAGCAATACCCCGGGACTAGCGGGAAAGGACGAGCAGTTCTTC.

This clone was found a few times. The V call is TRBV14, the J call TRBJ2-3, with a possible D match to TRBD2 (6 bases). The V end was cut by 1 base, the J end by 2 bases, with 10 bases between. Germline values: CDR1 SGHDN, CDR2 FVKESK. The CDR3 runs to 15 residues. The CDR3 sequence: CASSQAGLTTDTQYF. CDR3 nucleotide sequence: TGTGCCAGCAGCCAAGCGGGACTTACCACAGATACGCAGTATTTT.

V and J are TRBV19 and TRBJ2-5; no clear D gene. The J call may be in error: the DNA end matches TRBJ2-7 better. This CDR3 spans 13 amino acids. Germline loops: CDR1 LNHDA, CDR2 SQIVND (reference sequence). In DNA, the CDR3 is TGTGCCAGTAGTATACCGTACCGATCCGAGCAGTACTTC. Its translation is CASSIPYRSEQYF.

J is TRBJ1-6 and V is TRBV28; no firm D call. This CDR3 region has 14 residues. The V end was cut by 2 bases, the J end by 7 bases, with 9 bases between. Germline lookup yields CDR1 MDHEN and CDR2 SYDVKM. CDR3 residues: CASSLPGPNSPLHF. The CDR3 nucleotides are TGTGCCAGCAGTTTACCCGGACCCAATTCACCCCTCCACTTT.

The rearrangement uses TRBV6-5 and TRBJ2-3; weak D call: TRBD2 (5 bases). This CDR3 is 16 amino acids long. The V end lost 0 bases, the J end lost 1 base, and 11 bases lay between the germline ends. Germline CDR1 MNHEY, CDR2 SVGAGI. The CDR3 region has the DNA TGTGCCAGCAGTTACTCGTCGCATAGCGGCACAGATACGCAGTATTTT. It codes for CASSYSSHSGTDTQYF.

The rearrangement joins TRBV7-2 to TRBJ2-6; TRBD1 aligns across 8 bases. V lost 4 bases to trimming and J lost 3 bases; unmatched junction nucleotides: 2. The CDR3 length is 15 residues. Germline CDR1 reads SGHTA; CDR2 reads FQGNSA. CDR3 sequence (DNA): TGTGCCAGCAGCTCCGACAGGGGTGGGGCCAACGTCCTGACTTTC. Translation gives CASSSDRGGANVLTF.

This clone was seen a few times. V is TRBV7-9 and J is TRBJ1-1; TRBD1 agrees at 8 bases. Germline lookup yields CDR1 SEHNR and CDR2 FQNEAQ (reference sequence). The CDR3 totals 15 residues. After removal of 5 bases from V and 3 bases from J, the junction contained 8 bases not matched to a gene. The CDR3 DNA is TGTGCCAGCAGCCCTACAGGGGGTGCGTACACTGAAGCTTTCTTT. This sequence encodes CASSPTGGAYTEAFF.

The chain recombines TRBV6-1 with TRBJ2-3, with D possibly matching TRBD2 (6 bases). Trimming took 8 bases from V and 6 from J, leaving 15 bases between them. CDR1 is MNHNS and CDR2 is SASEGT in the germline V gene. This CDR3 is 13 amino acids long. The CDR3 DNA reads TGTGCCAGCGGACATTCGGGACTGGATACGCAGTATTTT. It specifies CASGHSGLDTQYF.

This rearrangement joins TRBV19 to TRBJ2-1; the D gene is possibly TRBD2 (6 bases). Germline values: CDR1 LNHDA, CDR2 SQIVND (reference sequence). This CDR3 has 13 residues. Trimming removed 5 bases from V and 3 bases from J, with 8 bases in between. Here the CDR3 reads CASSADYYNEQFF. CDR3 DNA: TGTGCCAGTAGTGCGGACTACTACAATGAGCAGTTCTTC.

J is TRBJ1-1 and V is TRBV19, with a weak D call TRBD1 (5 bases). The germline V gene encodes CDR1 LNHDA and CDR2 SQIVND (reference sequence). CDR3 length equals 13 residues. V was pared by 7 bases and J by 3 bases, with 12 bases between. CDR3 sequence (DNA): TGTGCCAGTATGGTGGGGGATCACACTGAAGCTTTCTTT. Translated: CASMVGDHTEAFF.

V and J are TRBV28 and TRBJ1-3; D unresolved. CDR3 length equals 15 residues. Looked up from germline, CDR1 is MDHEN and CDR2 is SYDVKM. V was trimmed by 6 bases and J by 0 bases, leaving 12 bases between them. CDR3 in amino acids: CASSLQAVSGNTIYF. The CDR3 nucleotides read TGTGCCAGCAGCCTCCAGGCCGTCTCTGGAAACACCATATATTTT. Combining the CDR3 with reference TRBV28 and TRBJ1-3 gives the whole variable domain DVKVTQSSRYLVKRTGEKVFLECVQDMDHENMFWYRQDPGLGLRLIYFSYDVKMKEKGDIPEGYSVSREKKERFSLILESASTNQTSMYLCASSLQAVSGNTIYFGEGSWLTVV.

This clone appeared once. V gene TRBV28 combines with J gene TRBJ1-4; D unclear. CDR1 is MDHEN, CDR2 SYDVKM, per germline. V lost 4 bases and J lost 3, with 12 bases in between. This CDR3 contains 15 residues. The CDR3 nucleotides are TGTGCCAGCAGTTCTCTAGGAAAATCTAATGAAAAACTGTTTTTT. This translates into CASSSLGKSNEKLFF.

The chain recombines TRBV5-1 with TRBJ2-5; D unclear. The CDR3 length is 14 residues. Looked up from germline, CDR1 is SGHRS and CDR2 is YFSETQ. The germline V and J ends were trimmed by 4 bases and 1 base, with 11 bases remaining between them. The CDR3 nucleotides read TGCGCCAGCAGCCACCCTGCTCCCCAAGAGACCCAGTACTTC. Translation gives CASSHPAPQETQYF. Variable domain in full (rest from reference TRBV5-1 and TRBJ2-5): KAGVTQTPRYLIKTRGQQVTLSCSPISGHRSVSWYQQTPGQGLQFLFEYFSETQRNKGNFPGRFSGRQFSNSRSEMNVSTLELGDSALYLCASSHPAPQETQYFGPGTRLLVL.

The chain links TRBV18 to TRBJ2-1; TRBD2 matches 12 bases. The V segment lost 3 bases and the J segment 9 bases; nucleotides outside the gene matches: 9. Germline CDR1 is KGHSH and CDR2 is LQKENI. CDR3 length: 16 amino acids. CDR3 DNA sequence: TGTGCCAGCTCACCTTCGACTAGCGGGAGCAGCAGTGAGCAGTTCTTC. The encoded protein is CASSPSTSGSSSEQFF. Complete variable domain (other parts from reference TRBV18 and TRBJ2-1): NAGVMQNPRHLVRRRGQEARLRCSPMKGHSHVYWYRQLPEEGLKFMVYLQKENIIDESGMPKERFSAEFPKEGPSILRIQQVVRGDSAAYFCASSPSTSGSSSEQFFGPGTRLTVL.

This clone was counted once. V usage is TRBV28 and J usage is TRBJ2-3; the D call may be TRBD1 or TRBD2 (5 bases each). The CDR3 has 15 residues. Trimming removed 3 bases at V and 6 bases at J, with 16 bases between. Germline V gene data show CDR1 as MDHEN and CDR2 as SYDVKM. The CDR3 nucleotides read TGTGCCAGCAGTTTGGGGGACGTACGGGCGGATACGCAGTATTTT. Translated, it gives CASSLGDVRADTQYF.

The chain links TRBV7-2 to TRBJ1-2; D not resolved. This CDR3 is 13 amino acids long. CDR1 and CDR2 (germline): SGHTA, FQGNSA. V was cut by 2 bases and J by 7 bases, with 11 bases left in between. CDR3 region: CASSLSGGVGYTF. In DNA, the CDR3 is TGTGCCAGCAGCTTAAGCGGTGGAGTTGGCTACACCTTC. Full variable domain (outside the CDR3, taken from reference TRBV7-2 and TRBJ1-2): GAGVSQSPSNKVTEKGKDVELRCDPISGHTALYWYRQSLGQGLEFLIYFQGNSAPDKSGLPSDRFSAERTGGSVSTLTIQRTQQEDSAVYLCASSLSGGVGYTFGSGTRLTVV.